The sequence of this T cell receptor beta chain was determined in a study of cytomegalovirus exposure and HLA in healthy donors. Donors consisted of healthy bone marrow donors. PCR involved 60 Vbeta and 13 Jbeta primers. Methods used by the authors: Among the unique TCR beta chains that a later analysis counted, about 84 million in all, 10 million to 13 million were shared. Here immunoSEQ multiplex PCR was the method, and the copy in TCRdb shows in-frame clones only, minus some. That table is the source of V, J and clone size, and D and trimming were worked out from the DNA. The profile covers 77,000 or so clones, with over 70% appearing a single time and about 7% taken by the ten largest. The sequence derives from a woman aged 40-49 years in good health and CMV-seronegative. The sequenced material came from PBMCs.

CDR3 DNA sequence: TGTGCCAGCTCGGTGGGGGGTAAGACTGAAGCTTTCTTT. Protein: CASSVGGKTEAFF. The chain employs TRBV9 and TRBJ1-1; a possible D gene is TRBD1 (5 bases). The CDR3 is 13 residues long. V lost 7 bases and J 5 bases, leaving 15 bases between the germline ends. The V gene's germline CDR1 is SGDLS and CDR2 YYNGEE.